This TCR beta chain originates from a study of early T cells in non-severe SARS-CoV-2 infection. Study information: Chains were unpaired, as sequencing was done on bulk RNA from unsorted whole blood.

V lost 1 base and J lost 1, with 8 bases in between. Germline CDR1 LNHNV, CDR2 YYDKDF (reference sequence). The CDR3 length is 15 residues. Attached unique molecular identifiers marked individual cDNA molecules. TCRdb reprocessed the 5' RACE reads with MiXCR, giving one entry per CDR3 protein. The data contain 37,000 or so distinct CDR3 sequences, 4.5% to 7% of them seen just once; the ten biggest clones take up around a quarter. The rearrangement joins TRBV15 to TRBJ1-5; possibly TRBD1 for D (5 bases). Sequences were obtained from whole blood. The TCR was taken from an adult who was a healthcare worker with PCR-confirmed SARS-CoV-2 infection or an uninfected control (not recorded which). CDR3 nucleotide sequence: TGTGCCACCAGCAGAGTGGGGACCAGCAATCAGCCCCAGCATTTT. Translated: CATSRVGTSNQPQHF.